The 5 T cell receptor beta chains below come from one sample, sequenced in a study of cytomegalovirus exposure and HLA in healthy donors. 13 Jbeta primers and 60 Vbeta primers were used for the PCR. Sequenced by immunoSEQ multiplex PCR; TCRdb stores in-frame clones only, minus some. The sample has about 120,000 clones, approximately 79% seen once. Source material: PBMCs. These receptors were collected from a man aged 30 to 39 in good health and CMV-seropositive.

In DNA form, the CDR3 reads TGTGCCAGCAGCGCGCGACAGGGGCTCTATGCCGGGGAGCTGTTTTTT. Its translation: CASSARQGLYAGELFF. The rearrangement uses TRBV9 and TRBJ2-2, with 8 bases fitting TRBD1. With 3 bases clipped from V and 6 bases from J, the junction kept 10 bases outside the gene matches. This CDR3 spans 16 amino acids. Germline V gene data show CDR1 as SGDLS and CDR2 as YYNGEE. The full variable domain, its missing parts supplied by reference TRBV9 and TRBJ2-2, is DSGVTQTPKHLITATGQRVTLRCSPRSGDLSVYWYQQSLDQGLQFLIQYYNGEERAKGNILERFSAQQFPDLHSELNLSSLELGDSALYFCASSARQGLYAGELFFGEGSRLTVL.

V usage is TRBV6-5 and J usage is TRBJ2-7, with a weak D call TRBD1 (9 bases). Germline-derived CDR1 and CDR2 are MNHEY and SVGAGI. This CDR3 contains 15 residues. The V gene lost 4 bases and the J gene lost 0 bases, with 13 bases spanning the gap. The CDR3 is CASSLAGQGSYEQYF. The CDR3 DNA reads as TGTGCCAGCAGTTTAGCGGGACAGGGCTCCTACGAGCAGTACTTC.

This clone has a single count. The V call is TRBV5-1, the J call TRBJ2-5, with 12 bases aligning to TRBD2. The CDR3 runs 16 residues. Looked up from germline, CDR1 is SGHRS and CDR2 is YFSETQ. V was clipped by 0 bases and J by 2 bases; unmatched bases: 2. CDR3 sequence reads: CASSLATSGGQETQYF. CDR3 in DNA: TGCGCCAGCAGCTTGGCGACTAGCGGGGGACAAGAGACCCAGTACTTC.

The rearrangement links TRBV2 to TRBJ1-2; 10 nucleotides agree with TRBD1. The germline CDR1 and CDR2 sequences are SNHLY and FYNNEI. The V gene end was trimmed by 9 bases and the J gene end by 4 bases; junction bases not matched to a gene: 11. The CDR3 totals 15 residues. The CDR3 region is CARNRDRGRVYGYTF. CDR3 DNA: TGTGCCAGAAACCGGGACAGGGGTCGAGTCTATGGCTACACCTTC.

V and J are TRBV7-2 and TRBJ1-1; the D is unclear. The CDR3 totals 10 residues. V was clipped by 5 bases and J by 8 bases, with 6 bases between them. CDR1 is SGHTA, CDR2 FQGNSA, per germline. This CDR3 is CASSPGEAFF. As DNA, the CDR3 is TGTGCCAGCAGCCCAGGCGAAGCTTTCTTT.